The 12 T cell receptor beta chains reported below all come from one sample, sequenced in a study of OX40 agonist ivuxolimab in advanced cancers. The table came from immunoSEQ multiplex PCR; TCRdb's copy has only in-frame clones and leaves some out. The sample lists fewer than 85,000 clones, more than 75% seen once, with under 6.5% in the top ten. The specimen was CD4+ or CD8+ T cells sorted from blood, collected in a trial of the OX40 agonist ivuxolimab. These receptors came from an adult with an advanced solid tumor such as melanoma, head and neck, liver or kidney cancer.

The rearrangement uses TRBV6-5 and TRBJ1-2, with D hard to call. V lost 0 bases, J lost 1 base, and 6 bases lay in between. The germline V gene has CDR1 MNHEY and CDR2 SVGAGI. The CDR3 extends over 14 amino acids. This CDR3 reads CASSYSRLNYGYTF. Written as DNA, the CDR3 is TGTGCCAGCAGTTACTCACGACTTAACTATGGCTACACCTTC.

This rearrangement joins TRBV5-1 to TRBJ2-3; tentative D call: TRBD2 (5 bases). The V end lost 0 bases, the J end lost 6 bases, and 11 bases lay between the germline ends. Per the germline V gene, CDR1 is SGHRS and CDR2 is YFSETQ. This CDR3 is built from 14 residues. The CDR3 DNA is TGCGCCAGCAGCTTGGACGGGGTCCGGGATACGCAGTATTTT. It yields the protein CASSLDGVRDTQYF. The complete variable domain, with remaining parts taken from reference TRBV5-1 and TRBJ2-3, reads KAGVTQTPRYLIKTRGQQVTLSCSPISGHRSVSWYQQTPGQGLQFLFEYFSETQRNKGNFPGRFSGRQFSNSRSEMNVSTLELGDSALYLCASSLDGVRDTQYFGPGTRLTVL.

V is TRBV28 and J is TRBJ2-7; tentative D call: TRBD1 (6 bases). V shed 3 bases and J shed 2 bases, with 17 bases lying between them. Germline assignment: CDR1 MDHEN and CDR2 SYDVKM. There are 16 residues in the CDR3. The CDR3 DNA sequence: TGTGCCAGCAGTTTGAACACTAGAAACAGGGCCTACGAGCAGTACTTC. Translated, it gives CASSLNTRNRAYEQYF.

This rearrangement joins TRBV7-2 to TRBJ2-2, with TRBD1 matching 7 bases. V trimming: 2 bases; J trimming: 5 bases; junction bases outside the gene matches: 5. The CDR3 is 15 residues long. Germline CDR1 and CDR2: SGHTA and FQGNSA. The CDR3 sequence is CASSLLGGATGELFF. CDR3 in DNA: TGTGCCAGCAGCTTATTAGGGGGCGCGACCGGGGAGCTGTTTTTT.

The rearrangement uses TRBV30 and TRBJ2-3; TRBD1 or TRBD2 may be the D gene (6 bases each). The V and J ends lost 3 bases and 4 bases respectively, with 17 bases between them. The CDR3 sequence is 15 residues long. The germline CDR1 and CDR2 sequences are GTSNPN and SVGIG (reference sequence). The CDR3 region has the DNA TGTGCCTGGAGACCCCTAACGGGGGCCTCAGATACGCAGTATTTT. This translates into CAWRPLTGASDTQYF.

This clone has just one count. V gene TRBV2 combines with J gene TRBJ2-1, with no clear D. Germline CDR1 is SNHLY and CDR2 is FYNNEI. Trimming left V 3 bases short and J 13 bases short, with 19 bases between. CDR3 length: 14 amino acids. The CDR3 reads CASSDRVNRLEQFF. The CDR3 DNA reads as TGTGCCAGCAGTGATAGGGTTAATAGGCTAGAACAGTTCTTC.

The J gene is TRBJ1-5, the V gene TRBV11-2; D might be TRBD1 (5 bases). CDR1 is SGHAT, CDR2 FQNNGV, per germline. The CDR3 length is 14 residues. V dropped 5 bases and J dropped 1 base, with 9 bases sitting between them. The CDR3 coding sequence is TGTGCCAGCAGCCCCTCAGGGAGCAATCAGCCCCAGCATTTT. This gives the protein CASSPSGSNQPQHF.

The rearrangement uses TRBV28 and TRBJ1-2; D not resolved. Trimming stripped 6 bases from V and 2 bases from J, with 10 bases between. The CDR3 has 13 residues. Germline V gene sequence: CDR1 MDHEN, CDR2 SYDVKM. CDR3 residues: CASSQNKNYGYTF. The CDR3 coding sequence is TGTGCCAGCAGCCAGAACAAGAACTATGGCTACACCTTC.

V and J are TRBV4-2 and TRBJ2-1; D is unresolved. Germline V gives CDR1 LGHNA, CDR2 YNFKEQ. CDR3 length: 15 amino acids. Trimming took off 3 bases at V and 1 base at J, with 10 bases between the two ends. CDR3 sequence (DNA): TGTGCCAGCAGCCATGAAGGATCATCCTACAATGAGCAGTTCTTC. It yields the protein CASSHEGSSYNEQFF.

The chain is built from TRBV5-1 and TRBJ1-3, with D unresolved. Germline assignment: CDR1 SGHRS and CDR2 YFSETQ. The V gene lost 5 bases and the J gene lost 3 bases, with 3 bases spanning the gap. The CDR3 totals 11 residues. Here the CDR3 reads CASRNGNTIYF. CDR3 nucleotides: TGCGCCAGCAGGAATGGAAACACCATATATTTT.

This chain uses TRBV30 with TRBJ2-3; 9 bases are shared with TRBD1. The J segment lost 3 bases and the V segment lost 2 bases, leaving 12 bases of the junction unmatched. Per germline, CDR1 GTSNPN and CDR2 SVGIG (reference sequence). The CDR3 length is 17 residues. The CDR3 DNA sequence: TGTGCCTGGAGTCTTCCCGTTACAGGGGGCCTGACAGATACGCAGTATTTT. Translated, it gives CAWSLPVTGGLTDTQYF.

The CDR3 is CASSQAAGGTDTQYF. In DNA form, the CDR3 reads TGTGCCAGCAGCCAAGCTGCGGGAGGCACAGATACGCAGTATTTT. The genes are TRBV7-3 and TRBJ2-3; 7 nucleotides align to TRBD2. The CDR3 has 15 residues. CDR1 and CDR2 from the germline V gene are SGHTA and FQGTGA. V was pared by 5 bases and J by 1 base, with 6 bases of the junction left unmatched.